One T cell receptor (beta chain) is described in this entry. In the original processing: For nucleated cells, counts were estimated from reference gene primer amplification. Assay: immunoSEQ multiplex PCR; the TCRdb copy retains only in-frame clones and omits some. The V and J calls and clone size come from that table; D and trimming were worked out from the DNA. The sample yields about 72,000 clones, about 85% seen once. The source of the sample is a study of blood T cell repertoires in COVID-19. Study overall: The origin of the acute and convalescent COVID-19 samples was the United States, Italy and Spain. The analysed material was cDNA or gDNA that came from T cells, B-cell-depleted T cells, or PBMCs.

The CDR3 is made up of 14 amino acids. Germline loops: CDR1 MGHRA, CDR2 YSYEKL. The ends were cut back, 5 bases at V and 1 base at J, with 11 bases in the middle. The origin of this receptor is a woman aged 80 or older with active or convalescent COVID-19. This sequence joins TRBV4-1 and TRBJ1-1, with D unresolved. The sequenced material came from peripheral blood. CDR3 residues: CASSGPLKNTEAFF. The CDR3 region has the DNA TGCGCCAGCAGCGGGCCCCTGAAGAACACTGAAGCTTTCTTT.